Listed below are T cell receptor beta chains from one sample, sequenced in a study of blood T cells in healthy people across ages. TCRdb passed the 5' RACE reads through MiXCR, listing each CDR3 protein once. Of about 380,000 distinct CDR3 sequences listed, about half are singletons. Material for sequencing was blood. Receptors were obtained from a man aged 55 to 69 in good health. CDR3s include the opening cysteine and the closing phenylalanine or tryptophan. A D gene is named only where the DNA matches it firmly. The listing skips clone size in some rows; elsewhere it reads once, few, many or a size class.

TGTGCCAGCAGTTTCCCGGGGGGGCCCTACGAGCAGTACTTC,CASSFPGGPYEQYF,many,TRBV28,TRBD2,TRBJ2-7
TGCGCCAGCAGCCAAAGCAGTGGAATAAATTCACCCCTCCACTTT,CASSQSSGINSPLHF,NA,TRBV4-3,NA,TRBJ1-6
TGTGCCAGCAGCTCAGCCGCGACAGGGCAGGGAGGAAAACTGTTTTTT,CASSSAATGQGGKLFF,few,TRBV11-2,TRBD1,TRBJ1-4
TGTGCCAGCAGCTTTAGGGCCGGGACTAGCGGTTACAATGAGCAGTTCTTC,CASSFRAGTSGYNEQFF,few,TRBV7-2,TRBD2,TRBJ2-1
TGTGCCAGCACCGACGGGGCAGGGTATAGCACTGAAGCTTTCTTT,CASTDGAGYSTEAFF,few,TRBV6-6,NA,TRBJ1-1
TGTGCCAGCAGTTTAATGTCGCCGTGGAGAGATACGCAGTATTTT,CASSLMSPWRDTQYF,NA,TRBV27,NA,TRBJ2-3
TGCAGTGCTACCTCAGGGTTGAGCTCCTATAATTCACCCCTCCACTTT,CSATSGLSSYNSPLHF,NA,TRBV20-1,NA,TRBJ1-6
TGTGCCAGCAGGAGACGACAGGGAGACCAGTACTTC,CASRRRQGDQYF,NA,TRBV6-5,TRBD1,TRBJ2-7
TGCAGTGCTAGAACTGGGACTAGCGAGAAAGAGACCCAGTACTTC,CSARTGTSEKETQYF,NA,TRBV20-1,TRBD2,TRBJ2-5
TGTGCCAGCAGCGTGACTAGCGGGAGCTCCTACGAGCAGTACTTC,CASSVTSGSSYEQYF,NA,TRBV7-2,TRBD2,TRBJ2-7
TGTGCCAGCAGTGAAGTGGGACAGGGGATGTCACCCCTCCACTTT,CASSEVGQGMSPLHF,many,TRBV6-4,TRBD1,TRBJ1-6
TGTGCCAGCAGTGAAGGAGGCATGGAGCAGTTCTTC,CASSEGGMEQFF,NA,TRBV6-1,NA,TRBJ2-1
TGTGCCAGCAGCTCCGGACTAGCGGGAGAGGCGCAGTATTTT,CASSSGLAGEAQYF,few,TRBV7-3,TRBD2,TRBJ2-3
TGTGCCAGCAGCGCGCGGAGAGAGGGAGAGATCTCCTACGAGCAGTACTTC,CASSARREGEISYEQYF,NA,TRBV13,NA,TRBJ2-7
TGTGCCAGCAGCTTGGCTAGCGGGGGGTCGTTTGAGCAGTACTTC,CASSLASGGSFEQYF,NA,TRBV5-8,TRBD2,TRBJ2-7
TGTGCCAGCAGCGCCTCGATAGGACAGGGGGGCAAGACCCAGTACTTC,CASSASIGQGGKTQYF,few,TRBV7-2,TRBD1,TRBJ2-5
TGTGCCACCAGCAGAGATGGGGGTCCCCAAGAGACCCAGTACTTC,CATSRDGGPQETQYF,NA,TRBV15,NA,TRBJ2-5
TGTGCCAGCAGTAAACAAGGGGACAGGGGGCGTTCACCCCTCCACTTT,CASSKQGDRGRSPLHF,NA,TRBV2,TRBD1,TRBJ1-6
TGCAGTACCCGACCTAGTGGAAACTCGGAGCAGTACTTC,CSTRPSGNSEQYF,NA,TRBV20-1,NA,TRBJ2-5
TGTGCCAGCAGTCCCATATCGTCAGGGACGGAAAAACTGTTTTTT,CASSPISSGTEKLFF,NA,TRBV28,NA,TRBJ1-4
TGTGCCAGCAGCCAGGGGGCGAAAGATACGCAGTATTTT,CASSQGAKDTQYF,NA,TRBV3-1,NA,TRBJ2-3
TGTGCCAGCAGCCAAGGGGCCCACGAGCAGTACTTC,CASSQGAHEQYF,NA,TRBV3-1,NA,TRBJ2-7
TGCAGCGCTAAAGTCGACTGGGGAGAACAGTATTTT,CSAKVDWGEQYF,few,TRBV29-1,NA,TRBJ2-3
TGTGCCAGCAGCCCAAGGGGGACAGTCTCCTACGAGCAGTACTTC,CASSPRGTVSYEQYF,few,TRBV27,TRBD1,TRBJ2-7
TGCAGCGTTGAAGTCGGACTAGGAGAGACCCAGTACTTC,CSVEVGLGETQYF,NA,TRBV29-1,TRBD2,TRBJ2-5
TGTGCCAGCAGCCGAGAGGGCGGACTTATGACCTACGAGCAGTACTTC,CASSREGGLMTYEQYF,NA,TRBV12-3/TRBV12-4,NA,TRBJ2-7
TGTGCCAGCGGGGGCTATGCGAGGGAAGAGACCCAGTACTTC,CASGGYAREETQYF,NA,TRBV7-2,NA,TRBJ2-5
TGCACCAGCAGCCCGATAGCGGGAGAAGAGACCCAGTACTTC,CTSSPIAGEETQYF,NA,TRBV5-1,TRBD2,TRBJ2-5
TGCAGTACAAAAGCGGGAGCGGGTGAGCAGTACTTC,CSTKAGAGEQYF,NA,TRBV20-1,TRBD2,TRBJ2-7
TGTGCCAGCAGCCAATGGGACAACCAAGAGACCCAGTACTTC,CASSQWDNQETQYF,NA,TRBV5-5,NA,TRBJ2-5
TGCAGCGTTGATGACGGATCCTACGAGCAGTACTTC,CSVDDGSYEQYF,few,TRBV29-1,NA,TRBJ2-7
TGTGCCAGCAGCTTTGGTGGGGCTAGCGGTTCGGATGAGCAGTTCTTC,CASSFGGASGSDEQFF,NA,TRBV11-2,TRBD2,TRBJ2-1
TGTGCCAGCAGCTCCGGGGTCCGAGCAACTAATGAAAAACTGTTTTTT,CASSSGVRATNEKLFF,few,TRBV13,NA,TRBJ1-4
TGTGCCAGCACCCGATGGGGGAGGGATACGCAGTATTTT,CASTRWGRDTQYF,few,TRBV28,NA,TRBJ2-3
TGCAGTGCTAGCCCGACAGGGGGCGGGTCTGGGGCCAACGTCCTGACTTTC,CSASPTGGGSGANVLTF,NA,TRBV20-1,TRBD1,TRBJ2-6
TGCAGCGTTGCGTCCAGTAACTATGGCTACACCTTC,CSVASSNYGYTF,NA,TRBV29-1,NA,TRBJ1-2
TGTGCCAGCAGCTTACCCCCGGGGGCCCAGGGCTACAATGAGCAGTTCTTC,CASSLPPGAQGYNEQFF,NA,TRBV12-1,NA,TRBJ2-1
TGTGCCAGCAGTCTGGAGAGGTGGGAGCAGTACTTC,CASSLERWEQYF,NA,TRBV28,NA,TRBJ2-5
TGCGCCAGCAGCGGACAGACCGAGGGGATGCAGTACTTC,CASSGQTEGMQYF,NA,TRBV5-1,NA,TRBJ2-7
TGTGCCAGCAGTCCGGGGGGACTAGCGCATTCCTACGAGCAGTACTTC,CASSPGGLAHSYEQYF,NA,TRBV12-3/TRBV12-4,TRBD2,TRBJ2-7
TGTGCCAGCAGCTTGGTCGTCCAGGGGGCCAGAAGGAACATTCAGTACTTC,CASSLVVQGARRNIQYF,many,TRBV5-6,TRBD1,TRBJ2-4
TGTGCCAGCAGCTTAGCCCGGGACTCCGCCTATGGCTACACCTTC,CASSLARDSAYGYTF,NA,TRBV7-8,NA,TRBJ1-2
TGTGCCAGCAGACCAATGACTAGCGGGGCATACAATGAGCAGTACTTC,CASRPMTSGAYNEQYF,few,TRBV7-2,TRBD2,TRBJ2-7
TGTGCCAGCAGTTTAAGGGTGGGATTAGATACGCAGTATTTT,CASSLRVGLDTQYF,few,TRBV12-3/TRBV12-4,NA,TRBJ2-3
TGTGCCAGTAGTATGACAGGCGTCTATGGCTACACCTTC,CASSMTGVYGYTF,NA,TRBV19,NA,TRBJ1-2
TGTGCCATCAGTGATTCACTAGCCAGCTCCTACAATGAGCAGTACTTC,CAISDSLASSYNEQYF,NA,TRBV10-3,NA,TRBJ2-7
TGTGCCAGCAGTTACTCGAAGGGGTCGGATCCCTACGAGCAGTACTTC,CASSYSKGSDPYEQYF,NA,TRBV6-2/TRBV6-3,NA,TRBJ2-7
TGCGCCAGCAGCCAAGCGCTGGGGACTACTTTGGGCGAGCAGTACTTC,CASSQALGTTLGEQYF,NA,TRBV4-3,TRBD2,TRBJ2-7
TGTGCCAGCAGCGTCGGGACTAGGGGAGATACGCAGTATTTT,CASSVGTRGDTQYF,few,TRBV9,TRBD2,TRBJ2-3
TGCAGTGCTGGACAGACTAGACCCAATGAGCAGTTCTTC,CSAGQTRPNEQFF,few,TRBV20-1,NA,TRBJ2-1
TGTGCCAGCAGTTCCCTACAGGGGGCAGAGACCCAGTACTTC,CASSSLQGAETQYF,NA,TRBV12-3/TRBV12-4,TRBD1,TRBJ2-5
TGTGCCACCAGTGGGGGGGCGGCTGGCACAGATACGCAGTATTTT,CATSGGAAGTDTQYF,few,TRBV24-1,NA,TRBJ2-3
TGTGCCAGCAGTATGGGACGTGGGAACACTGAAGCTTTCTTT,CASSMGRGNTEAFF,NA,TRBV28,NA,TRBJ1-1
TGCAGCGGCGGAGCTCTGGGGGAGCAGTTCTTC,CSGGALGEQFF,few,TRBV29-1,NA,TRBJ2-1
TGTGCCAGCAGTTATTCGAGCGGGAGGATTCGCACAGATACGCAGTATTTT,CASSYSSGRIRTDTQYF,NA,TRBV6-2/TRBV6-3,TRBD2,TRBJ2-3
TGTGCCAGCAGTTACCGGGACGACTACAATGAGCAGTTCTTC,CASSYRDDYNEQFF,NA,TRBV6-5,NA,TRBJ2-1
TGTGCCAGCAGCCCAAGACCGGGAGTGGTCGGGGAGCTGTTTTTT,CASSPRPGVVGELFF,NA,TRBV14,NA,TRBJ2-2
TGTGCCAGCTCACCGCAGACAGGGGGTTCTACCCAGTACTTC,CASSPQTGGSTQYF,NA,TRBV18,TRBD1,TRBJ2-7